This TCR beta chain was obtained from a study of cytomegalovirus exposure and HLA in healthy donors. In germline, CDR1 is SNHLY, CDR2 FYNNEI. The V end lost 2 bases, the J end lost 3 bases, and 16 bases lay between the germline ends. The CDR3 extends over 16 amino acids. Worth noting for this clone: Its antigen is currently unknown.

Overall study findings and caveats: Excluded: some indistinguishable V segments such as TRBV6-2 and TRBV6-3.

Primers included in the PCR were 60 Vbeta and 13 Jbeta primers. The data were produced by immunoSEQ multiplex PCR, yet TCRdb's version contains in-frame clones alone and is incomplete. Of fewer than 150,000 clones detected, about 78% appear once; the ten largest clones hold 1.2%. This TCR was recovered from a man aged 50 to 60 in good health and CMV-seronegative. The rearrangement uses TRBV2 and TRBJ1-2; perhaps TRBD1 as D (6 bases). Material for sequencing was PBMCs. CDR3: CASSELGGVFDYGYTF. The CDR3, as DNA: TGTGCCAGCAGTGAATTAGGGGGAGTTTTCGACTATGGCTACACCTTC. Complete variable domain (other parts from reference TRBV2 and TRBJ1-2): EPEVTQTPSHQVTQMGQEVILRCVPISNHLYFYWYRQILGQKVEFLVSFYNNEISEKSEIFDDQFSVERPDGSNFTLKIRSTKLEDSAMYFCASSELGGVFDYGYTFGSGTRLTVV.